This T cell receptor (beta chain) was documented in a study of early T cells in non-severe SARS-CoV-2 infection. Study as a whole: Sequenced bulk RNA came from whole blood that was unsorted, and chains were unpaired.

This clonotype has only a few counts. J was trimmed by 8 bases and V by 1 base; bases with no gene match: 22. Germline loops: CDR1 SGHRS, CDR2 YFSETQ. The CDR3 totals 21 residues. TCRdb reanalysed the 5' RACE reads using MiXCR and keeps one entry per CDR3 protein. The sample consists of about 92,000 distinct CDR3 sequences, around an eighth of them appearing once. The chain employs TRBV5-1 and TRBJ2-1, with 12 positions matching TRBD2. Sequenced material: whole blood. The source of this sequence is an adult who was a healthcare worker with PCR-confirmed SARS-CoV-2 infection or an uninfected control (not recorded which). The CDR3 loop reads CASSLRQLAGGPSSAFDEQFF. The CDR3 DNA is TGCGCCAGCAGCTTGCGGCAGCTAGCGGGAGGGCCCTCCTCCGCCTTTGATGAGCAGTTCTTC.